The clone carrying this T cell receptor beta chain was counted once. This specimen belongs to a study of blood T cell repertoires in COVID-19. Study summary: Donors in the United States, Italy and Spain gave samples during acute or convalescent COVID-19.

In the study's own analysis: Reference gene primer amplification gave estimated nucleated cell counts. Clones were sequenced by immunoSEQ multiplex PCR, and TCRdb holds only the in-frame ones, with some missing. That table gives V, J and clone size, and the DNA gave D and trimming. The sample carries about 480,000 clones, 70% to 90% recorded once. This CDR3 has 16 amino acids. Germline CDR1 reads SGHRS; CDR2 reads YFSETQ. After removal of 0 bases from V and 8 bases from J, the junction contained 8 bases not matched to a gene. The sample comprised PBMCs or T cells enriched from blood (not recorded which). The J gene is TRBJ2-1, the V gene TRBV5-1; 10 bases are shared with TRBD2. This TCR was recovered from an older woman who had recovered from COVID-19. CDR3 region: CASSLGPSGGVYEQFF. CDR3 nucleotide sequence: TGCGCCAGCAGCTTGGGTCCCAGCGGGGGGGTATATGAGCAGTTCTTC.